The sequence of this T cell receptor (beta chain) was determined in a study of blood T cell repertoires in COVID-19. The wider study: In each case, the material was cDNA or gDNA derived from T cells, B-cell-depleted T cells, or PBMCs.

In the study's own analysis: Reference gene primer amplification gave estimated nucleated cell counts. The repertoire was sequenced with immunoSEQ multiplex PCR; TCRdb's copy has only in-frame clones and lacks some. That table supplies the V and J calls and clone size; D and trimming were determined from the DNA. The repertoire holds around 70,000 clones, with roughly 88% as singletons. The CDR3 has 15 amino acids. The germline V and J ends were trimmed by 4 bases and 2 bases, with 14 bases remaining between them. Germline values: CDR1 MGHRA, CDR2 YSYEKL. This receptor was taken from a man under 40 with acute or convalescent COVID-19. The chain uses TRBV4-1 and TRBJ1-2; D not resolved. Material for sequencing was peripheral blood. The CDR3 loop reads CASSPRWERNYGYTF. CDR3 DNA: TGCGCCAGCAGCCCCCGATGGGAGAGGAACTATGGCTACACCTTC.